Included here is one TCR beta chain sequence, with context. Its specificity is unknown. The data were produced by immunoSEQ multiplex PCR, yet TCRdb's version contains in-frame clones alone and is incomplete. This table holds 53,000 or so clones, over 75% found once. Trimming took 5 bases from V and 1 from J; bases not matched to a gene: 4. CDR3 length equals 14 residues. Germline V lookup: CDR1 MNHEY, CDR2 SVGAGI. The sample is drawn from a study of radiotherapy plus CTLA-4 blockade in lung cancer. For the study at large: Disease control was achieved by 31% of patients, and objective responses by about 19%.

Those patients who had chemo-refractory metastatic non-small-cell lung cancer were given focal radiation along with CTLA-4 blockade through ipilimumab. General study findings and limits: Blood-borne expansion of tumor-derived TCR clones followed radiotherapy plus ipilimumab.

This rearrangement joins TRBV6-5 to TRBJ2-7, with 8 nucleotides matching TRBD2. This specimen was peripheral blood, taken from a patient treated with radiotherapy plus ipilimumab. The sequence came from a human donor with non-small cell lung cancer whose response to radiotherapy plus ipilimumab could not be evaluated. CDR3 DNA sequence: TGTGCCAGCAGTGACTTAGCGGGGTCCTACGAGCAGTACTTC. Residues: CASSDLAGSYEQYF.